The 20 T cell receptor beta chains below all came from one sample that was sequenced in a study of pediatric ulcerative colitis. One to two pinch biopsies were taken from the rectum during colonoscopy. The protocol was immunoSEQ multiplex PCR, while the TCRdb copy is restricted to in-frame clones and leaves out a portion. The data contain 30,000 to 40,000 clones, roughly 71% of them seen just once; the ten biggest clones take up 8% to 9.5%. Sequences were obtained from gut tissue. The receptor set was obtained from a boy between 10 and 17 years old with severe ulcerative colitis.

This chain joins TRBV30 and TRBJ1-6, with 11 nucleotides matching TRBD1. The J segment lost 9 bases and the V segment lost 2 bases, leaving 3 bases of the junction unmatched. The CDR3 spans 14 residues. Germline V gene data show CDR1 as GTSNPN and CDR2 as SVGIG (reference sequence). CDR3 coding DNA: TGTGCCTGGAGTTCGGGACAGGGGGGTTCACCCCTCCACTTT. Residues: CAWSSGQGGSPLHF.

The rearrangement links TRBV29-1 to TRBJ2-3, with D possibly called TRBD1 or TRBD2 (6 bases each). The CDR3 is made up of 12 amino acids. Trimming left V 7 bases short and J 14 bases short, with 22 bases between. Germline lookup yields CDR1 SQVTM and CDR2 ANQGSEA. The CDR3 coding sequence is TGCAGCGGCGTCGGGGGCCCCCCCGAAATGTATTTT. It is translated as CSGVGGPPEMYF.

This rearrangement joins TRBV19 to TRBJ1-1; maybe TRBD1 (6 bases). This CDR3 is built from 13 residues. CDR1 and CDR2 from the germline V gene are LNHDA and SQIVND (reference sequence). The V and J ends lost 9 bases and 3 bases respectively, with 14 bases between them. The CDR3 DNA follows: TGTGCCAGCAAGTCAGGGACATACACTGAAGCTTTCTTT. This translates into CASKSGTYTEAFF.

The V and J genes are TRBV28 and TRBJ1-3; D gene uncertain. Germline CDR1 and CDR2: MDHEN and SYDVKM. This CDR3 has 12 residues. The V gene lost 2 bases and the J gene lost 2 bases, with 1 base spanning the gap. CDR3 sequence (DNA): TGTGCCAGCAGTTTACCTGGAAACACCATATATTTT. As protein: CASSLPGNTIYF.

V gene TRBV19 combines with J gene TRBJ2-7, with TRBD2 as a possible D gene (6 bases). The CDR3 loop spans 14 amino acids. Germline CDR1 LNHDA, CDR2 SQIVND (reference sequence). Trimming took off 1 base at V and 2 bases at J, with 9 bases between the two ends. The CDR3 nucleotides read TGTGCCAGTAGTATAGTCCCGGGAGCCTACGAGCAGTACTTC. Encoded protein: CASSIVPGAYEQYF.

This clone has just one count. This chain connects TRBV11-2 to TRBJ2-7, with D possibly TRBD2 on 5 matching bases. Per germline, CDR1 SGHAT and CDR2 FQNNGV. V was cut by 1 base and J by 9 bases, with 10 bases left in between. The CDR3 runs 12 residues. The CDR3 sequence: CASSLVSGSQYF. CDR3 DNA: TGTGCCAGCAGCTTAGTTTCGGGGTCGCAGTACTTC. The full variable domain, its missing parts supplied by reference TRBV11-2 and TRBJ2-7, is EAGVAQSPRYKIIEKRQSVAFWCNPISGHATLYWYQQILGQGPKLLIQFQNNGVVDDSQLPKDRFSAERLKGVDSTLKIQPAKLEDSAVYLCASSLVSGSQYFGPGTRLTVT.

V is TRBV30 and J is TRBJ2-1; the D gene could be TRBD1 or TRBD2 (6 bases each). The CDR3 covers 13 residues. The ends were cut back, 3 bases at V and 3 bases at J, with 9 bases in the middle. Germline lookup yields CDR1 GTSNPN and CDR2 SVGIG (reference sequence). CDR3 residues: CAWRGGGYNEQFF. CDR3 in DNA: TGTGCCTGGAGAGGGGGAGGCTACAATGAGCAGTTCTTC.

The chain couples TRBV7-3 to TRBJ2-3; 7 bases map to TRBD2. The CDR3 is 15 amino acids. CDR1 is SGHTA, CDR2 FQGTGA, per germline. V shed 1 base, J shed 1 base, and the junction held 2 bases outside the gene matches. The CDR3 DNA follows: TGTGCCAGCAGCTTAAGGGGGGGAGGCACAGATACGCAGTATTTT. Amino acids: CASSLRGGGTDTQYF.

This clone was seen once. The CDR3 spells CASSQVGGAYGTEQFF. CDR3 in DNA: TGCGCCAGCAGCCAAGTCGGGGGGGCTTACGGGACTGAGCAGTTCTTC. The J gene is TRBJ2-1, the V gene TRBV4-1; TRBD2 matches at 8 bases. V was clipped by 1 base and J by 9 bases; unmatched bases: 11. From germline, CDR1 is MGHRA and CDR2 YSYEKL. The CDR3 totals 16 residues.

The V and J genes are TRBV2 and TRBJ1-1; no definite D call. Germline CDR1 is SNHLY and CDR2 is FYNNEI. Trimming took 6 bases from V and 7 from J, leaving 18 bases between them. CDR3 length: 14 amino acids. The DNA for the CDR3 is TGTGCCAGCAGGCCCCCGCCAGGTAACGGTGAAGCTTTCTTT. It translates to CASRPPPGNGEAFF.

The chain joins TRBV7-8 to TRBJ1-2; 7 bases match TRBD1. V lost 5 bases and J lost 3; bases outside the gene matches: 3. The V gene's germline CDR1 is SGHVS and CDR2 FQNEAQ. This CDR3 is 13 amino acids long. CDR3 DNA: TGTGCCAGCAGCAACAGGGGCTACTATGGCTACACCTTC. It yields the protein CASSNRGYYGYTF.

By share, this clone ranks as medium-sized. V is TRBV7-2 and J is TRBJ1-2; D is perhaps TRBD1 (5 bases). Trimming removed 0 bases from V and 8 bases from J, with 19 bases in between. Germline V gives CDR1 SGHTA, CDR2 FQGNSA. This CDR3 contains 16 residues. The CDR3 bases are TGTGCCAGCAGCTTAGCACGAGCGGGACGGATGGGGGGCTACACCTTC. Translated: CASSLARAGRMGGYTF.

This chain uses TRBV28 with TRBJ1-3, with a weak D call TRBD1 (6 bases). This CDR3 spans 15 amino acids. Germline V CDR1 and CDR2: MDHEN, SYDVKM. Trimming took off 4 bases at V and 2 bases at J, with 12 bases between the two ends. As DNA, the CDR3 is TGTGCCAGCAGTTCCGGACAGTTTACTGGAAACACCATATATTTT. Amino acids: CASSSGQFTGNTIYF.

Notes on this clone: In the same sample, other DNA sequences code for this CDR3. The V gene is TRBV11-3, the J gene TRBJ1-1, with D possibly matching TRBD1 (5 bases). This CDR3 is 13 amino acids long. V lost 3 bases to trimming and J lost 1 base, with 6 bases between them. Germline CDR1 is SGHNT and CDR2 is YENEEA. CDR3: CASSLRGNTEAFF. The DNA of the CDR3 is TGTGCCAGCAGCTTGAGGGGGAACACTGAAGCTTTCTTT. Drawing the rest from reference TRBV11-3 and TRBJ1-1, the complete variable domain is EAGVVQSPRYKIIEKKQPVAFWCNPISGHNTLYWYLQNLGQGPELLIRYENEEAVDDSQLPKDRFSAERLKGVDSTLKIQPAELGDSAVYLCASSLRGNTEAFFGQGTRLTVV.

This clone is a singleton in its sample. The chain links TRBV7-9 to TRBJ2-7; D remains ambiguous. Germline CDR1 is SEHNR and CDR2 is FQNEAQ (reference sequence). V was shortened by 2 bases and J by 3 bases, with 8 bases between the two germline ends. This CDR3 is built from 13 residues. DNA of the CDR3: TGTGCCAGCAGCTTAAGAAACAGCTACGAGCAGTACTTC. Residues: CASSLRNSYEQYF.

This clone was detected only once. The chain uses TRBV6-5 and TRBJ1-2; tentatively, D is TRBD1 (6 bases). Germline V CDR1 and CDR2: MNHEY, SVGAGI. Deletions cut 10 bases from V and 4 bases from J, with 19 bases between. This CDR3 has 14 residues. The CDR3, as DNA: TGTGCCACACTTAAGCAGGGGATTAGCTATGGCTACACCTTC. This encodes CATLKQGISYGYTF.

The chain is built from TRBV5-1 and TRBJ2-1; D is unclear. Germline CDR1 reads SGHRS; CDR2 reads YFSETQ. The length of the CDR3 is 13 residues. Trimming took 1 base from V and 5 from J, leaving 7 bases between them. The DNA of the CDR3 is TGCGCCAGCAGCTTGAGGCTGCACAATGAGCAGTTCTTC. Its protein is CASSLRLHNEQFF.

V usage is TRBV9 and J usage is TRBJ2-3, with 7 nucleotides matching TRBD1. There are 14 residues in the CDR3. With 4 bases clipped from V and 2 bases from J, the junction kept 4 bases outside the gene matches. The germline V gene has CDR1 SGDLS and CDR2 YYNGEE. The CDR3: CASSSGQTTDTQYF. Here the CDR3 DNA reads TGTGCCAGCAGCTCGGGACAGACCACAGATACGCAGTATTTT.

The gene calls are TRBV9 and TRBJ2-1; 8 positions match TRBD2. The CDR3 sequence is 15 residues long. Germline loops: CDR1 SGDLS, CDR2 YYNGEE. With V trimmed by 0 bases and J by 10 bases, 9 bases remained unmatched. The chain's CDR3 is CASSVGNGGAQEQFF. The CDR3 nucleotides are TGTGCCAGCAGCGTAGGAAACGGGGGGGCGCAGGAGCAGTTCTTC. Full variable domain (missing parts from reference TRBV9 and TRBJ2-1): DSGVTQTPKHLITATGQRVTLRCSPRSGDLSVYWYQQSLDQGLQFLIQYYNGEERAKGNILERFSAQQFPDLHSELNLSSLELGDSALYFCASSVGNGGAQEQFFGPGTRLTVL.

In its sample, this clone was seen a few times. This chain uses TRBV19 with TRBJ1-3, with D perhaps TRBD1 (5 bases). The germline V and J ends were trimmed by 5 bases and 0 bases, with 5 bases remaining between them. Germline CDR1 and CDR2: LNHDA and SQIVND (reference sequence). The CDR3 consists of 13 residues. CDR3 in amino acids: CASSDSSGNTIYF. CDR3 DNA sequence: TGTGCCAGTAGTGACAGCTCTGGAAACACCATATATTTT.